Following are 32 T cell receptor beta chains from one sample sequenced in a study of PD-L1 blockade in urothelial cancer. Only in-frame clones appear in the TCRdb table, and some are missing; sequencing was by immunoSEQ multiplex PCR. The data hold about 110,000 clones, with around 93% observed a single time. As to time point: peripheral blood 6 weeks after treatment start. This specimen was PBMCs, taken around atezolizumab (anti-PD-L1) treatment. The receptor set was obtained from a man aged 60 to 69 with urothelial cancer.

In its sample, this clone was seen once. The chain is built from TRBV28 and TRBJ2-1; TRBD2 agrees at 8 bases. V shed 7 bases and J 2 bases; nucleotides not matched to a gene: 7. Germline values: CDR1 MDHEN, CDR2 SYDVKM. The length of the CDR3 is 15 residues. The CDR3, as DNA: TGTGCCAGCACCCTTAGCGGGACCCCCTACAATGAGCAGTTCTTC. Protein: CASTLSGTPYNEQFF.

The genes are TRBV30 and TRBJ1-3; D call uncertain. Germline CDR1 and CDR2: GTSNPN and SVGIG (reference sequence). Trimming left V 8 bases short and J 0 bases short, with 8 bases between. CDR3 size: 12 residues. The CDR3 bases are TGTGCCACCATACACTCTGGAAACACCATATATTTT. This encodes CATIHSGNTIYF.

The chain carries TRBV19 and TRBJ2-1; 9 bases line up with TRBD2. The germline CDR1 and CDR2 sequences are LNHDA and SQIVND (reference sequence). The length of the CDR3 is 18 residues. V lost 4 bases to trimming and J lost 6 bases; unmatched junction nucleotides: 16. The CDR3 sequence: CASSTSPPIAGARNEQFF. CDR3 bases: TGTGCCAGTAGTACCAGCCCACCGATAGCGGGAGCCCGCAATGAGCAGTTCTTC.

CDR3 sequence reads: CATSRDGGQGQPQHF. The CDR3, as DNA: TGTGCCACCAGCAGAGATGGGGGACAGGGTCAGCCCCAGCATTTT. V usage is TRBV15 and J usage is TRBJ1-5, with 9 positions matching TRBD1. The CDR3 is made up of 15 amino acids. The V gene's germline CDR1 is LNHNV and CDR2 YYDKDF (reference sequence). Trimming cost V 0 bases and J 6 bases; bases outside gene matches: 3.

The genes are TRBV30 and TRBJ1-6; 7 positions match TRBD1. There are 13 residues in the CDR3. J gave up 10 bases and V 0 bases, and 3 bases lay outside the gene matches. Germline V gene sequence: CDR1 GTSNPN, CDR2 SVGIG (reference sequence). CDR3 nucleotides: TGTGCCTGGAGTGTAACAGGGGAATCACCCCTCCACTTT. The encoded protein is CAWSVTGESPLHF.

The chain is built from TRBV5-1 and TRBJ2-3; tentative D call: TRBD1 (6 bases). CDR1 is SGHRS and CDR2 is YFSETQ in the germline V gene. Trimming cost V 4 bases and J 2 bases, with 14 bases left between them. The length of the CDR3 is 15 residues. The CDR3 DNA reads as TGCGCCAGCAGCAAACAGGGAGAATTCACAGATACGCAGTATTTT. Translated, it gives CASSKQGEFTDTQYF.

The CDR3 DNA follows: TGTGCCTGGTCCCGGGACAGCACCTACAATGAGCAGTTCTTC. Protein product: CAWSRDSTYNEQFF. This chain uses TRBV30 with TRBJ2-1; 7 nucleotides agree with TRBD1. From germline, CDR1 is GTSNPN and CDR2 SVGIG (reference sequence). J lost 2 bases, V lost 5 bases, and 6 bases had no gene match. This CDR3 region has 14 residues.

The rearrangement uses TRBV18 and TRBJ2-2; TRBD1 matches at 7 bases. After removal of 3 bases from V and 1 base from J, the junction contained 5 bases not matched to a gene. From germline, CDR1 is KGHSH and CDR2 LQKENI. This CDR3 contains 16 residues. The CDR3 DNA is TGTGCCAGCTCACCGCAGGGGGTAAAGAACACCGGGGAGCTGTTTTTT. Its protein is CASSPQGVKNTGELFF. The entire variable domain, with the rest obtained from reference TRBV18 and TRBJ2-2, is as follows: NAGVMQNPRHLVRRRGQEARLRCSPMKGHSHVYWYRQLPEEGLKFMVYLQKENIIDESGMPKERFSAEFPKEGPSILRIQQVVRGDSAAYFCASSPQGVKNTGELFFGEGSRLTVL.

This clone showed up many times. This chain links TRBV11-2 with TRBJ2-7; 7 bases line up with TRBD2. V gave up 3 bases and J gave up 1 base; unmatched junction bases: 3. This CDR3 has 14 residues. Germline values: CDR1 SGHAT, CDR2 FQNNGV. The CDR3 sequence is CASSLREWSYEQYF. The CDR3 DNA reads as TGTGCCAGCAGCTTGCGGGAGTGGTCCTACGAGCAGTACTTC.

V and J are TRBV27 and TRBJ2-3; maybe TRBD2 (7 bases). Germline values: CDR1 MNHEY, CDR2 SMNVEV (reference sequence). Trimming cost V 2 bases and J 3 bases, with 9 bases left between them. CDR3 length: 14 residues. DNA of the CDR3: TGTGCCAGCAGTTTAGCGGGGGCGACAGATACGCAGTATTTT. It translates to CASSLAGATDTQYF.

This clone was observed a single time. The chain has TRBV6-1 and TRBJ2-1; maybe TRBD2 (5 bases). Germline CDR1 MNHNS, CDR2 SASEGT. This CDR3 contains 14 residues. The germline V and J ends were trimmed by 6 bases and 0 bases, with 9 bases remaining between them. In nucleotides, the CDR3 is TGTGCCAGCAGCCTAGCTAGCTCCTACAATGAGCAGTTCTTC. This codes for CASSLASSYNEQFF.

This chain uses TRBV30 with TRBJ2-7; 9 bases line up with TRBD1. After removal of 5 bases from V and 2 bases from J, the junction contained 7 bases not matched to a gene. The length of the CDR3 is 14 residues. Germline V gene lookup returns CDR1 GTSNPN and CDR2 SVGIG (reference sequence). Written as DNA, the CDR3 is TGTGCCTGGGACCTTAGACAGGGGGCCTACGAGCAGTACTTC. It codes for CAWDLRQGAYEQYF.

CDR3 loop: CASSIRDRIHEQFF. In nucleotides, the CDR3 is TGTGCCAGCAGTATCCGGGACAGAATCCATGAGCAGTTCTTC. The rearrangement links TRBV5-6 to TRBJ2-1, with TRBD1 identical over 7 bases. The CDR3 is 14 residues long. V lost 5 bases, J lost 8 bases, and 10 bases stayed unmatched. Germline CDR1 and CDR2: SGHDT and YYEEEE.

V is TRBV7-2 and J is TRBJ2-3, with TRBD1 matching 7 bases. With V trimmed by 2 bases and J by 0 bases, 2 bases remained unmatched. This CDR3 spans 15 amino acids. Per germline, CDR1 SGHTA and CDR2 FQGNSA. In DNA form, the CDR3 reads TGTGCCAGCAGCTTAAGGACAGGTAGCACAGATACGCAGTATTTT. This sequence encodes CASSLRTGSTDTQYF. Complete variable domain (other parts from reference TRBV7-2 and TRBJ2-3): GAGVSQSPSNKVTEKGKDVELRCDPISGHTALYWYRQSLGQGLEFLIYFQGNSAPDKSGLPSDRFSAERTGGSVSTLTIQRTQQEDSAVYLCASSLRTGSTDTQYFGPGTRLTVL.

The chain has TRBV7-3 and TRBJ2-1; TRBD1 agrees at 8 bases. Germline CDR1 reads SGHTA; CDR2 reads FQGTGA. J was trimmed by 5 bases and V by 3 bases; bases with no gene match: 6. The CDR3 is 15 residues long. CDR3 DNA sequence: TGTGCCAGCAGCTTCTCCGGACAGGGTAACAATGAGCAGTTCTTC. Protein sequence: CASSFSGQGNNEQFF. Full variable domain (rest looked up from reference TRBV7-3 and TRBJ2-1): GAGVSQTPSNKVTEKGKYVELRCDPISGHTALYWYRQSLGQGPEFLIYFQGTGAADDSGLPNDRFFAVRPEGSVSTLKIQRTERGDSAVYLCASSFSGQGNNEQFFGPGTRLTVL.

The V and J genes are TRBV7-2 and TRBJ2-1, with a tentative D call TRBD2 (7 bases). The CDR3 has 15 amino acids. V lost 6 bases and J 5 bases, leaving 17 bases between the germline ends. Per germline, CDR1 SGHTA and CDR2 FQGNSA. CDR3 sequence: CASRTRGGRDNEQFF. As DNA, the CDR3 is TGTGCCAGCAGAACGAGGGGGGGACGGGACAATGAGCAGTTCTTC. Together with reference TRBV7-2 and TRBJ2-1, the CDR3 gives the full variable domain: GAGVSQSPSNKVTEKGKDVELRCDPISGHTALYWYRQSLGQGLEFLIYFQGNSAPDKSGLPSDRFSAERTGGSVSTLTIQRTQQEDSAVYLCASRTRGGRDNEQFFGPGTRLTVL.

The chain links TRBV4-2 to TRBJ2-2; 7 bases agree with TRBD2. This CDR3 has 18 amino acids. Germline values: CDR1 LGHNA, CDR2 YNFKEQ. V lost 0 bases and J lost 9; bases outside the gene matches: 16. The CDR3 sequence is CASSQDGRAGTQLWELFF. The CDR3 coding sequence is TGTGCCAGCAGCCAAGATGGGCGAGCGGGGACCCAGCTATGGGAGCTGTTTTTT.

This chain uses TRBV30 with TRBJ2-7; 7 bases are a match to TRBD2. The CDR3 covers 15 residues. The trim removed 3 bases at V and 5 bases at J, leaving 13 bases unmatched. Germline values: CDR1 GTSNPN, CDR2 SVGIG (reference sequence). Here the CDR3 reads CAWSLGGNRAHEQYF. Here the CDR3 DNA reads TGTGCCTGGAGCTTGGGGGGGAACCGGGCCCACGAGCAGTACTTC.

The V and J genes are TRBV5-4 and TRBJ2-5; 9 positions agree with TRBD2. Germline V gene lookup returns CDR1 SGHNT and CDR2 YYREEE (reference sequence). The CDR3 has 17 amino acids. V shed 4 bases and J 4 bases; nucleotides not matched to a gene: 14. The CDR3 spells CASSPGGGGGARETQYF. CDR3 bases: TGTGCCAGCAGCCCCGGAGGGGGCGGGGGGGCCAGAGAGACCCAGTACTTC.

This clone was found once. The V call is TRBV4-1, the J call TRBJ2-1, with D hard to call. CDR1 MGHRA and CDR2 YSYEKL come from the germline V gene. The V gene lost 1 base and the J gene lost 3 bases, with 13 bases spanning the gap. There are 16 residues in the CDR3. CDR3 amino acids: CASSQVRLHLYNEQFF. CDR3 coding DNA: TGCGCCAGCAGCCAAGTCCGACTTCACCTCTACAATGAGCAGTTCTTC.

The chain carries TRBV7-2 and TRBJ1-1; the match to TRBD1 covers 8 bases. J gave up 6 bases and V 5 bases, and 11 bases lay outside the gene matches. The CDR3 extends over 15 amino acids. Germline CDR1 and CDR2: SGHTA and FQGNSA. CDR3 amino acids: CASSGYRGKLSEAFF. The CDR3 bases are TGTGCCAGCAGCGGATACAGGGGGAAACTCTCTGAAGCTTTCTTT.

This clone is a singleton in its sample. CDR3 protein: CASSLTGTGFRGYTF. CDR3 bases: TGTGCCAGCAGCTTGACCGGGACAGGGTTTCGAGGCTACACCTTC. This chain uses TRBV7-2 with TRBJ1-2; 9 nucleotides align to TRBD1. CDR3 length: 15 amino acids. Germline CDR1 is SGHTA and CDR2 is FQGNSA. With V trimmed by 3 bases and J by 8 bases, 10 bases remained unmatched.

The chain couples TRBV7-9 to TRBJ2-1; the D gene is possibly TRBD2 (5 bases). Germline CDR1 SEHNR, CDR2 FQNEAQ (reference sequence). This CDR3 is built from 14 residues. Trimming left V 2 bases short and J 7 bases short, with 12 bases between. The CDR3 DNA sequence: TGTGCCAGCAGCTTAAGTATCGGGGAGAATGAGCAGTTCTTC. Translated: CASSLSIGENEQFF.

This sequence joins TRBV18 and TRBJ2-2; TRBD1 agrees at 7 bases. This CDR3 has 16 residues. Germline values: CDR1 KGHSH, CDR2 LQKENI. V lost 4 bases, J lost 5 bases, and 10 bases stayed unmatched. CDR3 coding DNA: TGTGCCAGCTCACGTCCTGCGACAGGGCATACCGGGGAGCTGTTTTTT. This codes for CASSRPATGHTGELFF. The whole variable domain, filled in from reference TRBV18 and TRBJ2-2, reads NAGVMQNPRHLVRRRGQEARLRCSPMKGHSHVYWYRQLPEEGLKFMVYLQKENIIDESGMPKERFSAEFPKEGPSILRIQQVVRGDSAAYFCASSRPATGHTGELFFGEGSRLTVL.

This chain connects TRBV19 to TRBJ2-1, with 7 bases fitting TRBD1. J gave up 10 bases and V 5 bases, and 2 bases lay outside the gene matches. CDR1 and CDR2 from the germline V gene are LNHDA and SQIVND (reference sequence). The CDR3 consists of 11 residues. The CDR3 bases are TGTGCCAGTAGTGAGGACAGGGAGCAGTTCTTC. Its translation is CASSEDREQFF.

This chain links TRBV7-9 with TRBJ1-5, with D unresolved. Per germline, CDR1 SEHNR and CDR2 FQNEAQ (reference sequence). V dropped 3 bases and J dropped 12 bases, with 12 bases sitting between them. This CDR3 is built from 12 residues. CDR3 amino acids: CASSFPPGDQHF. CDR3 nucleotides: TGTGCCAGCAGCTTCCCGCCCGGGGACCAGCATTTT.

The rearrangement uses TRBV6-5 and TRBJ2-3, with 11 bases lining up with TRBD2. The V segment lost 5 bases and the J segment 6 bases; nucleotides outside the gene matches: 4. In germline, CDR1 is MNHEY, CDR2 SVGAGI. CDR3 length equals 14 residues. The CDR3: CASSQLAGDDTQYF. The CDR3, as DNA: TGTGCCAGCAGTCAACTAGCGGGAGACGATACGCAGTATTTT.

The chain recombines TRBV4-3 with TRBJ2-6, with D possibly matching TRBD2 (6 bases). The germline gives CDR1 LGHNA, CDR2 YSLEER. The CDR3 consists of 16 residues. The V end was cut by 1 base, the J end by 5 bases, with 12 bases between. This CDR3 is CASSQGPGERANVLTF. The CDR3 nucleotides are TGCGCCAGCAGCCAAGGTCCGGGGGAAAGGGCCAACGTCCTGACTTTC.

V gene TRBV9 combines with J gene TRBJ1-4; perhaps TRBD1 as D (6 bases). V was trimmed by 0 bases and J by 5 bases, leaving 11 bases between them. This CDR3 has 15 residues. Germline CDR1 reads SGDLS; CDR2 reads YYNGEE. CDR3 region: CASSVAQGLNEKLFF. The CDR3 DNA sequence: TGTGCCAGCAGCGTAGCTCAGGGGTTGAATGAAAAACTGTTTTTT.

This clone was picked up one time. The rearrangement uses TRBV6-5 and TRBJ2-5; the D gene is possibly TRBD2 (6 bases). The CDR3 runs 16 residues. Germline assignment: CDR1 MNHEY and CDR2 SVGAGI. The ends were cut back, 0 bases at V and 5 bases at J, with 16 bases in the middle. CDR3 nucleotides: TGTGCCAGCAGTTACTCGGTGGCAGGAGGGGAGGAGACCCAGTACTTC. Its protein is CASSYSVAGGEETQYF.

This chain joins TRBV5-1 and TRBJ1-1; D gene uncertain. V shed 4 bases and J shed 1 base, with 8 bases lying between them. The CDR3 has 13 amino acids. CDR1 is SGHRS, CDR2 YFSETQ, per germline. The CDR3 here is CASSEDTNTEAFF. Here the CDR3 DNA reads TGCGCCAGCAGCGAAGACACGAACACTGAAGCTTTCTTT. Variable domain in full (rest from reference TRBV5-1 and TRBJ1-1): KAGVTQTPRYLIKTRGQQVTLSCSPISGHRSVSWYQQTPGQGLQFLFEYFSETQRNKGNFPGRFSGRQFSNSRSEMNVSTLELGDSALYLCASSEDTNTEAFFGQGTRLTVV.

The chain joins TRBV2 to TRBJ1-5; D is undetermined. Germline CDR1 and CDR2: SNHLY and FYNNEI. CDR3 length equals 13 residues. The V and J ends lost 6 bases and 7 bases respectively, with 13 bases between them. CDR3 loop: CASRVEEGQPQHF. The CDR3 DNA follows: TGTGCCAGCAGAGTCGAGGAGGGCCAGCCCCAGCATTTT.